The 21 T cell receptor beta chains below come from one sample, sequenced in a study of control samples from healthy donors and cancer patients. Profiled with immunoSEQ multiplex PCR; TCRdb holds only in-frame clones, not every one. The sample carries 75,000 to 95,000 clones, over 75% recorded once. The source material was blood. The receptor source for this set is a woman under 30 in good health.

This clone has a handful of counts. The gene calls are TRBV2 and TRBJ2-3; D ambiguous. This CDR3 has 14 amino acids. Germline assignment: CDR1 SNHLY and CDR2 FYNNEI. Trimming cost V 3 bases and J 0 bases, with 7 bases left between them. CDR3 DNA sequence: TGTGCCAGCAGTGAGCTCATTAGCACAGATACGCAGTATTTT. Translation: CASSELISTDTQYF.

The V and J genes are TRBV6-5 and TRBJ2-7, with D possibly called TRBD1 or TRBD2 (5 bases each). This CDR3 is 14 amino acids long. CDR1 is MNHEY and CDR2 is SVGAGI in the germline V gene. The V end was cut by 5 bases, the J end by 6 bases, with 17 bases between. CDR3 in amino acids: CASSRGTRPAEQYF. The CDR3 DNA reads TGTGCCAGCAGTAGAGGGACGAGACCGGCCGAGCAGTACTTC.

The rearrangement joins TRBV27 to TRBJ2-7; 12 positions match TRBD1. This CDR3 is 16 amino acids long. Germline-derived CDR1 and CDR2 are MNHEY and SMNVEV (reference sequence). V lost 5 bases and J lost 4; bases outside the gene matches: 9. The CDR3 coding sequence is TGTGCCAGCAGTCGCCCCGGGACAGGGGGCGCGTACGAGCAGTACTTC. It encodes CASSRPGTGGAYEQYF.

V is TRBV24-1 and J is TRBJ1-2; 8 positions match TRBD1. With 9 bases clipped from V and 3 bases from J, the junction kept 5 bases outside the gene matches. Per the germline V gene, CDR1 is KGHDR and CDR2 is SFDVKD. The CDR3 runs to 13 residues. CDR3 sequence: CATQDRADYGYTF. CDR3 DNA: TGTGCCACCCAGGACAGGGCGGACTATGGCTACACCTTC.

CDR3 nucleotide sequence: TGTGCCAGAGGGGCCGGGACTAGCGGGGAGACCCAGTACTTC. Amino acids: CARGAGTSGETQYF. The gene calls are TRBV2 and TRBJ2-5; 12 bases map to TRBD2. There are 14 residues in the CDR3. In germline, CDR1 is SNHLY, CDR2 FYNNEI. J gave up 5 bases and V 9 bases, and 7 bases lay outside the gene matches.

The V call is TRBV7-8, the J call TRBJ1-5; D is undetermined. This CDR3 comprises 14 residues. The germline CDR1 and CDR2 sequences are SGHVS and FQNEAQ. V dropped 0 bases and J dropped 3 bases, with 6 bases sitting between them. The CDR3 reads CASSLAGYNQPQHF. The CDR3 DNA reads TGTGCCAGCAGCTTAGCCGGCTACAATCAGCCCCAGCATTTT.

As to this clone: Germline and junction disagree at one end, which may indicate a read error. Other DNA variants within this sample encode the same CDR3. The CDR3 region has the DNA TGCGCCAGCAGCAGAACCGGGACAGGGGATACTGAAGCCTTCTTT. Its protein product is CASSRTGTGDTEAFF. The rearrangement uses TRBV5-1 and TRBJ1-1; 10 nucleotides agree with TRBD1. This CDR3 region has 15 residues. Germline lookup yields CDR1 SGHRS and CDR2 YFSETQ.

This clone has more than one count but fewer than ten. The chain links TRBV7-2 to TRBJ2-7; D possibly corresponds to TRBD1 (6 bases). Between the trimmed V and J ends, which lost 5 bases and 4 bases, there was a span of 15 bases. This CDR3 is 14 amino acids long. From germline, CDR1 is SGHTA and CDR2 FQGNSA. In DNA, the CDR3 is TGTGCCAGCAGCCGGACAGATACCGGTTACGAGCAGTACTTC. Protein sequence: CASSRTDTGYEQYF.

This sequence joins TRBV7-6 and TRBJ2-2; 7 bases are a match to TRBD2. The CDR3 sequence is 15 residues long. Germline loops: CDR1 SGHVS, CDR2 FNYEAQ. J lost 4 bases, V lost 1 base, and 3 bases had no gene match. The CDR3 region has the DNA TGTGCCAGCAGCTTAGGGGGCGGGGGCACCGGGGAGCTGTTTTTT. Translation: CASSLGGGGTGELFF.

The chain uses TRBV9 and TRBJ2-7; TRBD1 matches at 9 bases. From germline, CDR1 is SGDLS and CDR2 YYNGEE. The CDR3 runs 17 residues. The J segment lost 3 bases and the V segment lost 3 bases, leaving 13 bases of the junction unmatched. In DNA form, the CDR3 reads TGTGCCAGCAGCGATTCTAGATCGGGACAGGGCATCTACGAGCAGTACTTC. Translated, it gives CASSDSRSGQGIYEQYF.

This clone has only one observation. This rearrangement joins TRBV27 to TRBJ2-1; 7 nucleotides agree with TRBD2. The CDR3 totals 16 residues. The V gene end was trimmed by 4 bases and the J gene end by 4 bases; junction bases not matched to a gene: 10. Germline V gene sequence: CDR1 MNHEY, CDR2 SMNVEV (reference sequence). In DNA, the CDR3 is TGTGCCAGCAGTTCCGAGCGTGGCGGGGGATACAATGAGCAGTTCTTC. It encodes CASSSERGGGYNEQFF.

The CDR3 loop is CATSSRPNEKLFF. The CDR3 bases are TGTGCCACCAGCAGCAGACCCAATGAAAAACTGTTTTTT. The chain carries TRBV15 and TRBJ1-4; no reliable D call. CDR3 length: 13 residues. V dropped 3 bases and J dropped 5 bases, with 7 bases sitting between them. Germline V gene data show CDR1 as LNHNV and CDR2 as YYDKDF (reference sequence).

J is TRBJ1-6 and V is TRBV25-1, with D perhaps matching TRBD1 (5 bases). V shed 2 bases and J shed 11 bases, with 10 bases lying between them. Germline V gene data show CDR1 as MGHDK and CDR2 as SYGVNS. This CDR3 spans 13 amino acids. DNA of the CDR3: TGTGCCAGCAGTGAAGGGGACCCAGCACCCCTCCACTTT. This codes for CASSEGDPAPLHF.

The rearrangement joins TRBV29-1 to TRBJ1-1; unclear D gene. CDR3 length equals 13 residues. Looked up from germline, CDR1 is SQVTM and CDR2 is ANQGSEA. Deletions cut 1 base from V and 6 bases from J, with 12 bases between. Here the CDR3 reads CSVEAKGTSEAFF. The CDR3 DNA reads TGCAGCGTTGAAGCTAAGGGAACCTCTGAAGCTTTCTTT.

The chain is built from TRBV7-9 and TRBJ1-1; no clear D. Per germline, CDR1 SEHNR and CDR2 FQNEAQ (reference sequence). Trimming took 4 bases from V and 0 from J, leaving 9 bases between them. This CDR3 contains 14 residues. The CDR3 spells CASSSGSLNTEAFF. CDR3 DNA sequence: TGTGCCAGCAGCTCCGGCAGCTTGAACACTGAAGCTTTCTTT.

The chain carries TRBV3-1 (or the pseudogene TRBV3-2) and TRBJ2-7; D remains unclear. Germline CDR1 and CDR2: LGHDT and YNNKEL (reference sequence). The CDR3 is 14 amino acids. V was clipped by 5 bases and J by 0 bases, with 11 bases between them. The CDR3 coding sequence is TGTGCCAGCAGCTCCAGTGCATTCTCCTACGAGCAGTACTTC. It codes for CASSSSAFSYEQYF.

The chain is built from TRBV5-1 and TRBJ1-2; D unclear. The V gene lost 5 bases and the J gene lost 2 bases, with 7 bases spanning the gap. Germline CDR1 is SGHRS and CDR2 is YFSETQ. CDR3 length: 12 residues. The chain's CDR3 is CASREGNYGYTF. In DNA, the CDR3 is TGCGCCAGCAGGGAGGGCAACTATGGCTACACCTTC. Complete variable domain (other parts from reference TRBV5-1 and TRBJ1-2): KAGVTQTPRYLIKTRGQQVTLSCSPISGHRSVSWYQQTPGQGLQFLFEYFSETQRNKGNFPGRFSGRQFSNSRSEMNVSTLELGDSALYLCASREGNYGYTFGSGTRLTVV.

The chain is built from TRBV6-6 and TRBJ2-7, with 10 nucleotides matching TRBD1. Germline V gene data show CDR1 as MNHNY and CDR2 as SVGAGI (reference sequence). The CDR3 loop spans 16 amino acids. With V trimmed by 5 bases and J by 5 bases, 12 bases remained unmatched. The chain's CDR3 is CASSNRDRGRPDEQYF. In nucleotides, the CDR3 is TGTGCCAGCAGTAACCGGGACAGGGGCCGACCGGACGAGCAGTACTTC.

The V call is TRBV5-1, the J call TRBJ1-2; 7 nucleotides line up with TRBD1. V lost 2 bases to trimming and J lost 6 bases; unmatched junction nucleotides: 4. The germline V gene has CDR1 SGHRS and CDR2 YFSETQ. This CDR3 has 13 amino acids. This CDR3 reads CASSLYDRDGYTF. Here the CDR3 DNA reads TGCGCCAGCAGCTTATATGACAGGGATGGCTACACCTTC. Filled out from reference TRBV5-1 and TRBJ1-2, the complete variable domain reads KAGVTQTPRYLIKTRGQQVTLSCSPISGHRSVSWYQQTPGQGLQFLFEYFSETQRNKGNFPGRFSGRQFSNSRSEMNVSTLELGDSALYLCASSLYDRDGYTFGSGTRLTVV.

The chain couples TRBV23-1 to TRBJ1-3; maybe TRBD1 (6 bases). TRBV23-1 carries the ORF label, with uncertain function. Between the trimmed V and J ends, which lost 0 bases and 0 bases, there was a span of 12 bases. CDR3 length equals 17 residues. CDR3: CASSQSRGASSGNTIYF. CDR3 DNA sequence: TGCGCCAGCAGTCAATCGAGGGGGGCGAGCTCTGGAAACACCATATATTTT.

The genes are TRBV29-1 and TRBJ1-2, with a weak D call TRBD1 (6 bases). Germline-derived CDR1 and CDR2 are SQVTM and ANQGSEA. The CDR3 length is 11 residues. The chain's CDR3 is CTIGAGDSYTF. Here the CDR3 DNA reads TGCACCATCGGGGCAGGGGATAGCTACACCTTC.